This T cell receptor beta chain was obtained from a study of blood T cell repertoires in COVID-19. The table came from immunoSEQ multiplex PCR; TCRdb's copy has only in-frame clones and leaves some out. The sample lists 250,000 to 350,000 clones, 85% occurring once. Trimming took 6 bases from V and 3 from J, leaving 12 bases between them. CDR1 is MNHEY, CDR2 SVGAGI, per germline. This CDR3 spans 13 amino acids. The gene calls are TRBV6-5 and TRBJ2-7, with D possibly matching TRBD2 (7 bases). This receptor was identified in a woman between 45 and 65 years old who had recovered from COVID-19. The specimen was PBMCs or T cells enriched from blood (not recorded which). In DNA form, the CDR3 reads TGTGCCAGCAGCCGGGGGGCAATCTACGAGCAGTACTTC. This encodes CASSRGAIYEQYF.